These 29 T cell receptor beta chains were sequenced from one sample in a study of cytomegalovirus exposure and HLA in healthy donors. Both 60 Vbeta primers and 13 Jbeta primers went into the PCR. The protocol was immunoSEQ multiplex PCR, while the TCRdb copy is restricted to in-frame clones and leaves out a portion. Here the sample table reports around 40,000 clones. The sequenced sample was PBMCs. The source is a man under 40 in good health and CMV-seronegative.

The rearrangement uses TRBV29-1 and TRBJ1-2, with D possibly matching TRBD1 (6 bases). The CDR3 loop spans 12 amino acids. CDR1 SQVTM and CDR2 ANQGSEA come from the germline V gene. V shed 4 bases and J shed 3 bases, with 9 bases lying between them. The CDR3 bases are TGCAGCGTTGCTTCAGGGGACTATGGCTACACCTTC. This sequence encodes CSVASGDYGYTF.

The gene calls are TRBV11-2 and TRBJ1-1; 7 bases map to TRBD1. V lost 6 bases and J lost 8; bases outside the gene matches: 24. Per the germline V gene, CDR1 is SGHAT and CDR2 is FQNNGV. The CDR3 totals 18 residues. The DNA of the CDR3 is TGTGCCAGCAGGCCTCTGACAGGGTCGTCCGGCCGACTCCCCGAAGCTTTCTTT. Amino acid sequence: CASRPLTGSSGRLPEAFF.

V usage is TRBV29-1 and J usage is TRBJ1-4, with D unresolved. V was clipped by 4 bases and J by 5 bases, with 11 bases between them. CDR1 is SQVTM, CDR2 ANQGSEA, per germline. The CDR3 is made up of 13 amino acids. The CDR3 region has the DNA TGCAGCGTTGCGGGAGGCCTAAATGAAAAACTGTTTTTT. This encodes CSVAGGLNEKLFF.

The V and J genes are TRBV29-1 and TRBJ1-1; perhaps TRBD1 as D (5 bases). V was cut by 3 bases and J by 0 bases, with 11 bases left in between. This CDR3 has 14 amino acids. Germline-derived CDR1 and CDR2 are SQVTM and ANQGSEA. The CDR3 nucleotides are TGCAGCGTTGAGGTGGCAGGGATGAACACTGAAGCTTTCTTT. This gives the protein CSVEVAGMNTEAFF.

The gene calls are TRBV29-1 and TRBJ2-7; 10 nucleotides line up with TRBD1. Germline CDR1 SQVTM, CDR2 ANQGSEA. This CDR3 is built from 17 residues. With 1 base clipped from V and 7 bases from J, the junction kept 16 bases outside the gene matches. CDR3 nucleotides: TGCAGCGTTGAAGGGACAGGGGGACTTCCCCCATTTTCGGAGCAGTACTTC. Amino acids: CSVEGTGGLPPFSEQYF.

The chain recombines TRBV29-1 with TRBJ2-7, with TRBD2 matching over 8 bases. The CDR3 has 14 residues. V lost 7 bases and J lost 6; bases outside the gene matches: 14. The germline CDR1 and CDR2 sequences are SQVTM and ANQGSEA. The CDR3 protein is CSAAGVAGFAEQYF. CDR3 coding DNA: TGCAGCGCCGCCGGGGTAGCGGGGTTCGCCGAGCAGTACTTC.

The chain recombines TRBV15 with TRBJ2-7; 7 positions match TRBD2. The CDR3 extends over 15 amino acids. Germline V gene lookup returns CDR1 LNHNV and CDR2 YYDKDF (reference sequence). V shed 5 bases and J 5 bases; nucleotides not matched to a gene: 12. CDR3 protein: CATSGGEGRGDEQYF. The CDR3 nucleotides read TGTGCCACCAGCGGGGGGGAGGGCCGGGGTGACGAGCAGTACTTC.

The J gene is TRBJ1-2, the V gene TRBV7-9; 8 bases fit TRBD1. The CDR3 extends over 16 amino acids. J was trimmed by 3 bases and V by 4 bases; bases with no gene match: 10. Per germline, CDR1 SEHNR and CDR2 FQNEAQ (reference sequence). CDR3 amino acids: CASSSFQGAGDYGYTF. The CDR3 DNA is TGTGCCAGCAGCTCCTTCCAGGGGGCAGGGGACTATGGCTACACCTTC.

The V call is TRBV30, the J call TRBJ1-4, with a weak D call TRBD1 (6 bases). Germline V gene lookup returns CDR1 GTSNPN and CDR2 SVGIG (reference sequence). The CDR3 is 15 amino acids. Trimming shortened V by 0 bases and J by 4 bases, and 12 bases separated the two germline ends. Here the CDR3 reads CAWSVRARGNEKLFF. CDR3 in DNA: TGTGCCTGGAGTGTACGGGCCAGGGGTAATGAAAAACTGTTTTTT.

V usage is TRBV12-5 and J usage is TRBJ2-7; D remains ambiguous. Germline lookup yields CDR1 LGHNT and CDR2 FRNRAP. Trimming left V 0 bases short and J 4 bases short, with 13 bases between. The CDR3 runs to 15 residues. The DNA for the CDR3 is TGTGCTAGTGGTTTGGTACTAAGTGGAAATTACGAGCAGTACTTC. Residues: CASGLVLSGNYEQYF.

The chain carries TRBV5-6 and TRBJ1-1; D unresolved. The germline CDR1 and CDR2 sequences are SGHDT and YYEEEE. V lost 0 bases, J lost 1 base, and 7 bases lay in between. The CDR3 runs to 14 residues. DNA for the CDR3: TGTGCCAGCAGCTTGGGCCTCGGGAACACTGAAGCTTTCTTT. Protein sequence: CASSLGLGNTEAFF.

The chain is built from TRBV6-1 and TRBJ1-6; D not certain. The CDR3 consists of 16 residues. The ends were cut back, 4 bases at V and 10 bases at J, with 20 bases in the middle. Germline CDR1 reads MNHNS; CDR2 reads SASEGT. CDR3 region: CASSGLGAVLESPLHF. CDR3 sequence (DNA): TGTGCCAGCAGTGGACTCGGAGCAGTTCTGGAATCACCCCTCCACTTT.

J is TRBJ2-7 and V is TRBV15; the match to TRBD2 covers 10 bases. CDR1 LNHNV and CDR2 YYDKDF come from the germline V gene (reference sequence). The CDR3 is 16 amino acids. V was clipped by 3 bases and J by 1 base; unmatched bases: 6. CDR3 protein: CATSSDIAGGSYEQYF. The CDR3 DNA is TGTGCCACCAGCAGCGATATAGCGGGAGGATCCTACGAGCAGTACTTC.

This sequence joins TRBV6-1 and TRBJ2-3; a possible D gene is TRBD2 (5 bases). The V end was cut by 10 bases, the J end by 4 bases, with 18 bases between. CDR3 size: 14 residues. Germline lookup yields CDR1 MNHNS and CDR2 SASEGT. CDR3 region: CAIQEVSRADTQYF. CDR3 bases: TGTGCCATTCAGGAGGTTTCGAGAGCAGATACGCAGTATTTT.

The rearrangement joins TRBV5-4 to TRBJ1-1, with TRBD1 matching over 8 bases. Germline V CDR1 and CDR2: SGHNT, YYREEE (reference sequence). V lost 4 bases and J lost 5; bases outside the gene matches: 7. The CDR3 has 14 residues. The CDR3 nucleotides read TGTGCCAGCAGCGTAAGACAGGGGAGGACTGAAGCTTTCTTT. This encodes CASSVRQGRTEAFF.

In DNA form, the CDR3 reads TGTGCCATCAGTGCCGACAGGGACAATTCACCCCTCCACTTT. Protein product: CAISADRDNSPLHF. This sequence joins TRBV10-3 and TRBJ1-6; 7 bases match TRBD1. The CDR3 sequence is 14 residues long. The trim removed 4 bases at V and 7 bases at J, leaving 4 bases unmatched. Germline V gene lookup returns CDR1 ENHRY and CDR2 SYGVKD.

The chain has TRBV5-1 and TRBJ2-5; TRBD1 is a possible D gene (6 bases). The V gene's germline CDR1 is SGHRS and CDR2 YFSETQ. With 4 bases removed from V and 1 base from J, the gap between germline ends came to 17 bases. This CDR3 region has 16 residues. CDR3 amino acids: CASSVDLGQSQETQYF. Written as DNA, the CDR3 is TGCGCCAGCAGCGTTGACCTAGGACAGAGCCAAGAGACCCAGTACTTC.

The chain carries TRBV7-8 and TRBJ2-7, with D perhaps TRBD1 (6 bases). V shed 6 bases and J shed 2 bases, with 14 bases lying between them. The length of the CDR3 is 14 residues. CDR1 and CDR2 from the germline V gene are SGHVS and FQNEAQ. The chain's CDR3 is CASSFATGPYEQYF. CDR3 sequence (DNA): TGTGCCAGCAGTTTCGCCACAGGGCCCTACGAGCAGTACTTC.

CDR3 amino acids: CASSPNGKSEKLFF. The CDR3 DNA follows: TGTGCCAGCTCACCAAACGGGAAGAGTGAAAAACTGTTTTTT. The V gene is TRBV18, the J gene TRBJ1-4; D unresolved. Per germline, CDR1 KGHSH and CDR2 LQKENI. Deletions cut 2 bases from V and 7 bases from J, with 11 bases between. The CDR3 covers 14 residues. Supplemented by reference TRBV18 and TRBJ1-4, the full variable domain reads NAGVMQNPRHLVRRRGQEARLRCSPMKGHSHVYWYRQLPEEGLKFMVYLQKENIIDESGMPKERFSAEFPKEGPSILRIQQVVRGDSAAYFCASSPNGKSEKLFFGSGTQLSVL.

The J gene is TRBJ2-7, the V gene TRBV29-1; 7 nucleotides align to TRBD1. Germline assignment: CDR1 SQVTM and CDR2 ANQGSEA. The length of the CDR3 is 14 residues. V lost 6 bases and J lost 1; bases outside the gene matches: 9. The DNA for the CDR3 is TGCAGCGTAGACCGGGACAGTGATTCCTACGAGCAGTACTTC. This gives the protein CSVDRDSDSYEQYF.

The V and J genes are TRBV14 and TRBJ1-4; D remains unclear. Germline V gene lookup returns CDR1 SGHDN and CDR2 FVKESK. Trimming stripped 3 bases from V and 7 bases from J, with 6 bases between. The CDR3 loop spans 12 amino acids. CDR3 DNA: TGTGCCAGCAGCCATGGACTTGAAAAACTGTTTTTT. Amino acid sequence: CASSHGLEKLFF.

The CDR3 bases are TGTGCCAGCAGTTACGGACAGGCTCTAGGGGGCGAGCAGTACTTC. Its protein product is CASSYGQALGGEQYF. The J gene is TRBJ2-7, the V gene TRBV6-5; 7 bases align to TRBD1. This CDR3 has 15 amino acids. The trim removed 2 bases at V and 6 bases at J, leaving 10 bases unmatched. Germline assignment: CDR1 MNHEY and CDR2 SVGAGI.

The chain is built from TRBV7-2 and TRBJ2-5; D is unresolved. Germline V gene sequence: CDR1 SGHTA, CDR2 FQGNSA. Trimming removed 0 bases from V and 11 bases from J, with 10 bases in between. The CDR3 runs 12 residues. The CDR3 coding sequence is TGTGCCAGCAGCTTAGCTGTCAGTCCGCAGTACTTC. Its protein product is CASSLAVSPQYF. Complete variable domain (other parts from reference TRBV7-2 and TRBJ2-5): GAGVSQSPSNKVTEKGKDVELRCDPISGHTALYWYRQSLGQGLEFLIYFQGNSAPDKSGLPSDRFSAERTGGSVSTLTIQRTQQEDSAVYLCASSLAVSPQYFGPGTRLLVL.

The chain joins TRBV11-2 to TRBJ1-4; tentative D call: TRBD1 (6 bases). Trimming took off 6 bases at V and 3 bases at J, with 20 bases between the two ends. The CDR3 extends over 17 amino acids. Germline lookup yields CDR1 SGHAT and CDR2 FQNNGV. The CDR3, as DNA: TGTGCCAGCAGTAATTACCCCACAGGGCCACCTAATGAAAAACTGTTTTTT. Encoded protein: CASSNYPTGPPNEKLFF.

The V call is TRBV29-1, the J call TRBJ1-2; 8 bases agree with TRBD1. After removal of 5 bases from V and 10 bases from J, the junction contained 9 bases not matched to a gene. Germline V lookup: CDR1 SQVTM, CDR2 ANQGSEA. This CDR3 contains 12 residues. CDR3 sequence (DNA): TGCAGCGTTTTCAATTCGGACAGGGACTACACCTTC. It encodes CSVFNSDRDYTF.

The chain uses TRBV28 and TRBJ2-7, with TRBD1 as a possible D gene (6 bases). Germline CDR1 MDHEN, CDR2 SYDVKM. The V gene lost 5 bases and the J gene lost 2 bases, with 10 bases spanning the gap. There are 13 residues in the CDR3. The CDR3, as DNA: TGTGCCAGCAGTAGGACAGTTGCCTACGAGCAGTACTTC. The encoded protein is CASSRTVAYEQYF.

The rearrangement links TRBV23-1 to TRBJ1-2; 9 bases align to TRBD1. TRBV23-1 carries the ORF label, with uncertain function. This CDR3 comprises 18 residues. V shed 2 bases, J shed 6 bases, and the junction held 16 bases outside the gene matches. Written as DNA, the CDR3 is TGCGCCAGCAGTCAAACAGGGGGTGGACAGGGGACGGGGGATGGCTACACCTTC. Its translation is CASSQTGGGQGTGDGYTF.

The gene calls are TRBV7-2 and TRBJ1-2; D ambiguous. This CDR3 contains 16 residues. Trimming took off 1 base at V and 3 bases at J, with 15 bases between the two ends. Germline V CDR1 and CDR2: SGHTA, FQGNSA. The DNA for the CDR3 is TGTGCCAGCAGCTTAGATGGAGGGAGGTGGTACTATGGCTACACCTTC. Translation: CASSLDGGRWYYGYTF. Together with reference TRBV7-2 and TRBJ1-2, the CDR3 gives the full variable domain: GAGVSQSPSNKVTEKGKDVELRCDPISGHTALYWYRQSLGQGLEFLIYFQGNSAPDKSGLPSDRFSAERTGGSVSTLTIQRTQQEDSAVYLCASSLDGGRWYYGYTFGSGTRLTVV.

V is TRBV7-9 and J is TRBJ2-7; 11 bases are a match to TRBD2. Looked up from germline, CDR1 is SEHNR and CDR2 is FQNEAQ (reference sequence). This CDR3 has 15 amino acids. The V segment lost 5 bases and the J segment 3 bases; nucleotides outside the gene matches: 6. The CDR3 bases are TGTGCCAGCAGCCGCGGGACTAGCGGCTTCTACGAGCAGTACTTC. It is translated as CASSRGTSGFYEQYF.